The TCR beta chain described here comes from a study of patients and donors after allogeneic stem cell transplantation. The V and J ends lost 3 bases and 1 base, in that order; junction bases with no gene match: 5. The germline gives CDR1 LGHNA, CDR2 YSLEER. This CDR3 contains 15 residues. Using its own MiXCR run on the RT-PCR reads, TCRdb lists one record per CDR3 protein. The sample holds 400,000 to 450,000 distinct CDR3 sequences; under 20% are singletons and the top ten take around 7.9%. What was sequenced was blood, either unsorted or a sorted T cell fraction (not recorded which). V is TRBV4-3 and J is TRBJ1-1, with 7 bases fitting TRBD1. This TCR came from a human donor who was either an allogeneic HSCT recipient or a stem cell or donor lymphocyte infusion donor (not recorded which). It is not recorded whose cells these are; they may come from a transplant donor. In nucleotides, the CDR3 is TGCGCCAGCAGCCACGACAGGGTACCGAACACTGAAGCTTTCTTT. Its translation: CASSHDRVPNTEAFF.